This T cell receptor (beta chain) comes out of a study of T cell repertoires in cytomegalovirus infection. Study-wide context: Both a matching HLA type and CMV infection were indicated by public TCR beta signatures. Broader study findings: HLA-C-restricted CMV clonotypes gave the most frequent clonotype in two of eight donors. Using cumulative public TCR beta family frequency, the authors identified those who carried CMV together with the relevant HLA.

Per the germline V gene, CDR1 is MNHEY and CDR2 is SVGAGI. Trimming took off 5 bases at V and 10 bases at J, with 18 bases between the two ends. The CDR3 covers 14 residues. TCRdb reprocessed the reads with MiXCR, giving one entry per CDR3 protein. In the table there are more than 150,000 distinct CDR3 sequences, about a quarter of which are singletons. As to this clonotype: Its antigen is undetermined.

The sequencing sample was made of PBMCs. The receptor was derived from a human donor in good health (CMV status not recorded). Some clones in this sample may be carry-over from other donors' samples. This chain joins TRBV6-5 and TRBJ2-1; a weak D match, TRBD2 (5 bases). The CDR3 reads CASSARLSALEQFF. As DNA, the CDR3 is TGTGCCAGCAGTGCCCGACTTAGCGCCCTCGAGCAGTTCTTC.